The entry that follows covers one T cell receptor beta chain sequence. Its cognate antigen is unknown. Unrecorded immune exposure was likely among donors, who were nominally healthy when sampled. The sample is drawn from a study of cytomegalovirus exposure and HLA in healthy donors. Study information: Some 85 million unique TCRs, all from HLA-typed donors, were included in an early release of the data.

Researchers ran the PCR with 60 Vbeta and 13 Jbeta primers. Libraries were prepared by immunoSEQ multiplex PCR; TCRdb keeps only in-frame clonotypes and omits some of them. The profile shows under 250,000 clones, around 76% of them singletons. Study-wide results and caveats: In an earlier analysis, in around 590 donors, most V segments appeared productive either ~87% or ~30% of the time. Rarity characterized most TCR sequences, yet some public TCRs appeared in many donors.

Material for sequencing was PBMCs. The sequence was collected from a man aged 18 to 30 in good health and CMV-seronegative.

CDR3 amino acids: CASSPATVEAFF. The CDR3 bases are TGTGCCAGCAGCCCCGCCACAGTTGAAGCTTTCTTT. The chain links TRBV11-2 to TRBJ1-1; unclear D gene. In germline, CDR1 is SGHAT, CDR2 FQNNGV. Deletions cut 5 bases from V and 7 bases from J, with 11 bases between. CDR3 length equals 12 residues.